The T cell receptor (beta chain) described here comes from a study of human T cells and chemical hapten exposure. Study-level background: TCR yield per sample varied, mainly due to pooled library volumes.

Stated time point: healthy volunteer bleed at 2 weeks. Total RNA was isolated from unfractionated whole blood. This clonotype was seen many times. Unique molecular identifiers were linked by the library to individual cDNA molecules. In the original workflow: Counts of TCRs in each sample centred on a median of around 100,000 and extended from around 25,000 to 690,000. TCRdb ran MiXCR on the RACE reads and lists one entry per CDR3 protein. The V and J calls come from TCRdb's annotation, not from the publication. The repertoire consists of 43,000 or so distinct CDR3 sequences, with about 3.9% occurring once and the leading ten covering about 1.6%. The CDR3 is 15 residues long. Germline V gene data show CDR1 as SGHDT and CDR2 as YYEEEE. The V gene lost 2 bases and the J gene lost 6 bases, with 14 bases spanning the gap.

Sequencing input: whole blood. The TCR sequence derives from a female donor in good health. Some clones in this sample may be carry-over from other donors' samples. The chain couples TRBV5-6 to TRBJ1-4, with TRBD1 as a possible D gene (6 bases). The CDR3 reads CASSFPTGMDEKLFF. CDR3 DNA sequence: TGTGCCAGCAGCTTCCCAACAGGGATGGATGAAAAACTGTTTTTT.